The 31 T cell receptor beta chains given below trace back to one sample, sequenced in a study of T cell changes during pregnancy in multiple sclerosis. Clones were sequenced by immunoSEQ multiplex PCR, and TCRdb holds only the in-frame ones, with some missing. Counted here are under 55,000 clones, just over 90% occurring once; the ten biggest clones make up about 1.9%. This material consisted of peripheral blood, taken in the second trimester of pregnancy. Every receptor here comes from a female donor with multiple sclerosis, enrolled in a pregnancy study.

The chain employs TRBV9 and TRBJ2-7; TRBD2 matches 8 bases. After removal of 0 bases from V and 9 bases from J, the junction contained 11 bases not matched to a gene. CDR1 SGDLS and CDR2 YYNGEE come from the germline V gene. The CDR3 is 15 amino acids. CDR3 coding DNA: TGTGCCAGCAGCGTAGGGTCTAGCGGGTCTTCAAGGCAGTACTTC. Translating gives CASSVGSSGSSRQYF. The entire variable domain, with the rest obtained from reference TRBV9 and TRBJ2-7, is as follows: DSGVTQTPKHLITATGQRVTLRCSPRSGDLSVYWYQQSLDQGLQFLIQYYNGEERAKGNILERFSAQQFPDLHSELNLSSLELGDSALYFCASSVGSSGSSRQYFGPGTRLTVT.

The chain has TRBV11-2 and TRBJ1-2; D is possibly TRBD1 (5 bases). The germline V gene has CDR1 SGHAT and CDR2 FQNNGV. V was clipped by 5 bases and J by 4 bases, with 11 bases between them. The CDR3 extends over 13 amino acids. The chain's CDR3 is CASSPQGSYGYTF. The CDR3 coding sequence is TGTGCCAGCAGCCCCCAGGGATCCTATGGCTACACCTTC.

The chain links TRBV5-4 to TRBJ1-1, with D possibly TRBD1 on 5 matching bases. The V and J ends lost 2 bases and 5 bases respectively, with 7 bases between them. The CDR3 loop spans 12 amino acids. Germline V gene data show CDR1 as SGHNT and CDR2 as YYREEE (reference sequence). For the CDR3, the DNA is TGTGCCAGCAGCTTTGGGGGGACTGAAGCTTTCTTT. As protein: CASSFGGTEAFF.

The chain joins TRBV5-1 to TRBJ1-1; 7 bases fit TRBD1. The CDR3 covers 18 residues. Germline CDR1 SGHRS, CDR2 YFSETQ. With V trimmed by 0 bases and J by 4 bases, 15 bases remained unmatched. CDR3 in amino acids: CASSLGLKPGGRSTEAFF. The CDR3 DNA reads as TGCGCCAGCAGCTTGGGACTTAAACCAGGGGGAAGGAGCACTGAAGCTTTCTTT.

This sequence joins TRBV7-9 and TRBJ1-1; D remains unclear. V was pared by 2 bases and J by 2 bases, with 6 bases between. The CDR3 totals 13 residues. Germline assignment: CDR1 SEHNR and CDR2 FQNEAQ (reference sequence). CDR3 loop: CASSLRGNTEAFF. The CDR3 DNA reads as TGTGCCAGCAGCTTACGGGGAAACACTGAAGCTTTCTTT.

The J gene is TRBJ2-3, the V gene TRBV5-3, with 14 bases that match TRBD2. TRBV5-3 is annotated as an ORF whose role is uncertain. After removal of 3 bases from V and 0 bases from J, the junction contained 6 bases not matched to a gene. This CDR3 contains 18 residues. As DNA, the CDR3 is TGTGCCAGAAGCTCAAGGACTAGCGGGAGGCCAAGCACAGATACGCAGTATTTT. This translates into CARSSRTSGRPSTDTQYF.

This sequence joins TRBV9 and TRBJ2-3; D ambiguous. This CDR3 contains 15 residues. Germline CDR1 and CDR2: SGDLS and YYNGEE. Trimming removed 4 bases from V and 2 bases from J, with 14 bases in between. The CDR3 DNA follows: TGTGCCAGCAGCCTGACGGAGCTTTACACAGATACGCAGTATTTT. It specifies CASSLTELYTDTQYF. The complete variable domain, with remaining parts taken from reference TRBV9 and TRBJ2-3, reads DSGVTQTPKHLITATGQRVTLRCSPRSGDLSVYWYQQSLDQGLQFLIQYYNGEERAKGNILERFSAQQFPDLHSELNLSSLELGDSALYFCASSLTELYTDTQYFGPGTRLTVL.

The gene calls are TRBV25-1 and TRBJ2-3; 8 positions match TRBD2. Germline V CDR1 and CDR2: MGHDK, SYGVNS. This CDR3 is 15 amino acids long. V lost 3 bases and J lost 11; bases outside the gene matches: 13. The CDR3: CASSDLGTSGSMQYF. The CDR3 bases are TGTGCCAGCAGTGATCTGGGCACTAGCGGCAGCATGCAGTATTTT.

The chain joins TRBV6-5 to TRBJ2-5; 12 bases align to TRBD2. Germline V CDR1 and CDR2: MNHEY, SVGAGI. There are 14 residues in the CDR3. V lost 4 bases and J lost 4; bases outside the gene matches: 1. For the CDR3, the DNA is TGTGCCAGCAGTTTACTAGCGGGAGGAGAGACCCAGTACTTC. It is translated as CASSLLAGGETQYF.

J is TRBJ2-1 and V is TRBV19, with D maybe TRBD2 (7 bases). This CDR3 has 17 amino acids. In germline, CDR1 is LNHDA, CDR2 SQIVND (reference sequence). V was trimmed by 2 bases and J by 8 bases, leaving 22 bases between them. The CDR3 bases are TGTGCCAGTAGTATAAACCTGAGGGGGAGGGCCAAAGATGAGCAGTTCTTC. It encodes CASSINLRGRAKDEQFF. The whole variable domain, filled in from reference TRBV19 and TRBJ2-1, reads DGGITQSPKYLFRKEGQNVTLSCEQNLNHDAMYWYRQDPGQGLRLIYYSQIVNDFQKGDIAEGYSVSREKKESFPLTVTSAQKNPTAFYLCASSINLRGRAKDEQFFGPGTRLTVL.

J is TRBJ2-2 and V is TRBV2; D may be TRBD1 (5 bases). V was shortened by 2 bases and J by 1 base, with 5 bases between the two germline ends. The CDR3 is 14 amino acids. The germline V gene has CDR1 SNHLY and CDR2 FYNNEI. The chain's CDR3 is CASSEQGNTGELFF. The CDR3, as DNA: TGTGCCAGCAGTGAACAGGGGAACACCGGGGAGCTGTTTTTT.

CDR3 in DNA: TGCAGCGTTGCAGTAGGCAGGGACACTGAAGCTTTCTTT. Amino acids: CSVAVGRDTEAFF. V is TRBV29-1 and J is TRBJ1-1; perhaps TRBD1 as D (5 bases). The CDR3 runs 13 residues. Germline-derived CDR1 and CDR2 are SQVTM and ANQGSEA. Between the trimmed V and J ends, which lost 4 bases and 3 bases, there was a span of 12 bases. Together with reference TRBV29-1 and TRBJ1-1, the CDR3 gives the full variable domain: SAVISQKPSRDICQRGTSLTIQCQVDSQVTMMFWYRQQPGQSLTLIATANQGSEATYESGFVIDKFPISRPNLTFSTLTVSNMSPEDSSIYLCSVAVGRDTEAFFGQGTRLTVV.

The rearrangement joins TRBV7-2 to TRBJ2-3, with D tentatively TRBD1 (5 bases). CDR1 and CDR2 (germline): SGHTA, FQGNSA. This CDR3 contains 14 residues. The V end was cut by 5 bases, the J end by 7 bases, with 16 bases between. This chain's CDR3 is CASSASLTGNTQYF. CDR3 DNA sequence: TGTGCCAGCAGCGCCTCCCTAACAGGAAATACGCAGTATTTT.

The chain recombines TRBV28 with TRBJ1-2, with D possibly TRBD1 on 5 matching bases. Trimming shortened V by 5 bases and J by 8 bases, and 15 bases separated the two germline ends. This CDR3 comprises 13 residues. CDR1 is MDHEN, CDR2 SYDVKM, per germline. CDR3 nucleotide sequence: TGTGCCAGCAGTCGGGACTTAATAGGAGGCTACACCTTC. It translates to CASSRDLIGGYTF.

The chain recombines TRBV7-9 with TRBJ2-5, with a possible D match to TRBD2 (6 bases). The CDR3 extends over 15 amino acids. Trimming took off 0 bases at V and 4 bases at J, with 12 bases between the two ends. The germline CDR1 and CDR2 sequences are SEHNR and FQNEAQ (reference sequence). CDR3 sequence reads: CASSLALEGRETQYF. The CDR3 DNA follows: TGTGCCAGCAGCTTAGCGTTGGAGGGCCGAGAGACCCAGTACTTC. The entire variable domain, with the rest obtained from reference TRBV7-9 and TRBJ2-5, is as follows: DTGVSQNPRHKITKRGQNVTFRCDPISEHNRLYWYRQTLGQGPEFLTYFQNEAQLEKSRLLSDRFSAERPKGSFSTLEIQRTEQGDSAMYLCASSLALEGRETQYFGPGTRLLVL.

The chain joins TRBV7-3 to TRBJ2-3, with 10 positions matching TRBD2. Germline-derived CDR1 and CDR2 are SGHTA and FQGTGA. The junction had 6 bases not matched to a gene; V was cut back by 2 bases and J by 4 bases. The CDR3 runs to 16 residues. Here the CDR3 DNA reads TGTGCCAGCAGCTTATCTAGCGGGAGCTTCGCAGATACGCAGTATTTT. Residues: CASSLSSGSFADTQYF.

The CDR3 region has the DNA TGTGCCAGCAGCGCACTGCTAGGGGGCACCGGGGAGCTGTTTTTT. This codes for CASSALLGGTGELFF. The rearrangement uses TRBV14 and TRBJ2-2; D is possibly TRBD1 (6 bases). Germline values: CDR1 SGHDN, CDR2 FVKESK. The CDR3 length is 15 residues. The V gene lost 5 bases and the J gene lost 4 bases, with 14 bases spanning the gap.

The CDR3 sequence is CASSPRVTNTGELFF. CDR3 bases: TGTGCCAGCAGCCCCAGGGTAACGAACACCGGGGAGCTGTTTTTT. V and J are TRBV7-2 and TRBJ2-2, with D perhaps matching TRBD1 (5 bases). Germline V CDR1 and CDR2: SGHTA, FQGNSA. V shed 5 bases and J shed 0 bases, with 10 bases lying between them. This CDR3 has 15 residues.

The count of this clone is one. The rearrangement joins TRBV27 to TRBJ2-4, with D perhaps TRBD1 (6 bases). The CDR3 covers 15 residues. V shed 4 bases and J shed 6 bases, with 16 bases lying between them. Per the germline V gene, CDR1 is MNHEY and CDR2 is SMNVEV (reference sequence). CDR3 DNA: TGTGCCAGCAGTTCCCTGACAGGTCCTCCAAACATTCAGTACTTC. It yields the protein CASSSLTGPPNIQYF.

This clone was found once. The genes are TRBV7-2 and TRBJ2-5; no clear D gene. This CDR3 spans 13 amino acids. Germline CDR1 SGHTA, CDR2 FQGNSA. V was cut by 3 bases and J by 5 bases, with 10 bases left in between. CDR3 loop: CASSFSFGETQYF. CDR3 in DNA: TGTGCCAGCAGCTTTTCGTTCGGGGAGACCCAGTACTTC.

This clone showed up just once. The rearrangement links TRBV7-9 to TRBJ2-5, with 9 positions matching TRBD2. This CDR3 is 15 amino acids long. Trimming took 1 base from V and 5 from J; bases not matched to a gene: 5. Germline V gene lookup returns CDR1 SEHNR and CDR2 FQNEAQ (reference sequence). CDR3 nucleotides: TGTGCCAGCAGCTTAGGGGGACTAGCTTCGGAGACCCAGTACTTC. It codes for CASSLGGLASETQYF.

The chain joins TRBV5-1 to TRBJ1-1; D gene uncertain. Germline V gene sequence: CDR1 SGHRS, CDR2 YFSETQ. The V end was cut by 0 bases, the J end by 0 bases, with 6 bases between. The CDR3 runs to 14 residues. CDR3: CASSLDSLNTEAFF. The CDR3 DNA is TGCGCCAGCAGCTTGGACAGCCTGAACACTGAAGCTTTCTTT.

The CDR3 sequence: CASRFMGQGGYTF. CDR3 coding DNA: TGTGCCAGCAGGTTTATGGGACAGGGAGGCTACACCTTC. The chain combines TRBV6-1 with TRBJ1-2; 9 bases fit TRBD1. V trimming: 6 bases; J trimming: 8 bases; junction bases outside the gene matches: 7. Germline-derived CDR1 and CDR2 are MNHNS and SASEGT. CDR3 size: 13 residues.

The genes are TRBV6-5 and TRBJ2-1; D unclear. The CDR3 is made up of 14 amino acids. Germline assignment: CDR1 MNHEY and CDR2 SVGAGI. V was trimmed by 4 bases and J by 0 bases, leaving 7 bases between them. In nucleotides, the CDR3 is TGTGCCAGCAGTTCTTGGAGCTCCTACAATGAGCAGTTCTTC. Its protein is CASSSWSSYNEQFF.

This CDR3 reads CASSPPGTSGYNEQFF. The CDR3 DNA is TGTGCCAGCAGCCCCCCCGGGACTAGCGGATACAATGAGCAGTTCTTC. The V and J genes are TRBV9 and TRBJ2-1; 11 bases agree with TRBD2. Germline V gives CDR1 SGDLS, CDR2 YYNGEE. The junction had 7 bases not matched to a gene; V was cut back by 4 bases and J by 4 bases. CDR3 size: 16 residues.

The CDR3 coding sequence is TGTGCCAGCAGCAGGGGACTAGCGGGAGGGTCCGAGCAGTACTTC. Residues: CASSRGLAGGSEQYF. The chain joins TRBV7-9 to TRBJ2-7; TRBD2 matches at 16 bases. Germline assignment: CDR1 SEHNR and CDR2 FQNEAQ (reference sequence). This CDR3 is built from 15 residues. Trimming at V came to 5 bases and at J to 6 bases, leaving 4 bases not matched to a gene. Looking up the rest from reference TRBV7-9 and TRBJ2-7 gives the full variable domain: DTGVSQNPRHKITKRGQNVTFRCDPISEHNRLYWYRQTLGQGPEFLTYFQNEAQLEKSRLLSDRFSAERPKGSFSTLEIQRTEQGDSAMYLCASSRGLAGGSEQYFGPGTRLTVT.

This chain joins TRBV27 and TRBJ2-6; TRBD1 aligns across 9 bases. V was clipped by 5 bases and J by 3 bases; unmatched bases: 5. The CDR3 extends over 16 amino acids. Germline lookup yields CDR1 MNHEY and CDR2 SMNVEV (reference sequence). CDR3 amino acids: CASSPGTGFGANVLTF. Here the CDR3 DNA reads TGTGCCAGCAGTCCCGGGACAGGGTTTGGGGCCAACGTCCTGACTTTC.

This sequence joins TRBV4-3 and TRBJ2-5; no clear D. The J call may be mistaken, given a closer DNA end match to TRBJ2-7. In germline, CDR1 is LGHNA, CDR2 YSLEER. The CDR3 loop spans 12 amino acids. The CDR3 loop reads CASSQDRYEQYF. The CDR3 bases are TGCGCCAGCAGCCAAGACCGATACGAGCAGTACTTC.

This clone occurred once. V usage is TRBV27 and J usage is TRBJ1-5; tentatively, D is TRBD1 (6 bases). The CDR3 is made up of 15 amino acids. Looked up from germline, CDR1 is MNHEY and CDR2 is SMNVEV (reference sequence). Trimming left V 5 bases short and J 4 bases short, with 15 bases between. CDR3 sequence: CASSMTRQANQPQHF. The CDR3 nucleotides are TGTGCCAGCAGTATGACCCGACAGGCTAATCAGCCCCAGCATTTT.

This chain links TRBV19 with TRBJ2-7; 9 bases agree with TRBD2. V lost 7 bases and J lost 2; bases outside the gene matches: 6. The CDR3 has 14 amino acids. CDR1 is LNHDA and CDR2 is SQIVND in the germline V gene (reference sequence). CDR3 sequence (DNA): TGTGCCAGTAAGCGTAGCGGGAGAACCTACGAGCAGTACTTC. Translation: CASKRSGRTYEQYF.

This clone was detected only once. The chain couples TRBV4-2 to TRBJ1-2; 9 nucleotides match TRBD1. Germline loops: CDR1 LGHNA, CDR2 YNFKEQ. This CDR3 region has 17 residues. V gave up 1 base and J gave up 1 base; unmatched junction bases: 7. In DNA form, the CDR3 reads TGTGCCAGCAGCCAAGGAGTGGACAGGGGATTTAACTATGGCTACACCTTC. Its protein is CASSQGVDRGFNYGYTF.